One and the same sample provided the 7 T cell receptor beta chains below, sequenced in a study of blood T cell repertoires in COVID-19. Sequencing used immunoSEQ multiplex PCR; TCRdb keeps in-frame clones, though not all of them. The table includes about 180,000 clones, over 80% detected once. The sample comprised peripheral blood. The receptor set was obtained from a woman aged 35 to 49 with COVID-19, enrolled during active disease.

This chain joins TRBV6-2 or TRBV6-3 and TRBJ2-7; 8 nucleotides align to TRBD2. This CDR3 has 14 amino acids. CDR1 is MNHEY and CDR2 is SVGEGT in the germline V gene. Trimming at V came to 5 bases and at J to 2 bases, leaving 5 bases not matched to a gene. The CDR3 loop is CASSTAGVPYEQYF. In nucleotides, the CDR3 is TGTGCCAGCAGTACAGCGGGAGTTCCCTACGAGCAGTACTTC.

The chain is built from TRBV2 and TRBJ2-3; the D gene is possibly TRBD2 (6 bases). V was shortened by 11 bases and J by 0 bases, with 18 bases between the two germline ends. From germline, CDR1 is SNHLY and CDR2 FYNNEI. This CDR3 is 15 amino acids long. The CDR3 sequence: CALRESLASTDTQYF. As DNA, the CDR3 is TGTGCCCTAAGGGAAAGTCTAGCGAGCACAGATACGCAGTATTTT.

J is TRBJ2-2 and V is TRBV28; TRBD1 is a possible D gene (6 bases). Trimming removed 8 bases at V and 0 bases at J, with 13 bases between. Germline CDR1 reads MDHEN; CDR2 reads SYDVKM. This CDR3 comprises 15 residues. Written as DNA, the CDR3 is TGTGCCAGCCGATCGAGGGGGTCGAACACCGGGGAGCTGTTTTTT. It encodes CASRSRGSNTGELFF.

The chain has TRBV24-1 and TRBJ1-6, with 7 bases aligning to TRBD1. The V gene end was trimmed by 4 bases and the J gene end by 13 bases; junction bases not matched to a gene: 6. The CDR3 covers 13 residues. Germline CDR1 is KGHDR and CDR2 is SFDVKD. This CDR3 reads CATSDRQGGPLHF. The CDR3 DNA reads as TGTGCCACCAGTGACAGACAGGGAGGTCCCCTCCACTTT.

This clone came up a few times. The V call is TRBV5-1, the J call TRBJ2-5; TRBD2 aligns across 9 bases. Trimming cost V 4 bases and J 5 bases; bases outside gene matches: 9. CDR1 and CDR2 (germline): SGHRS, YFSETQ. The CDR3 contains 15 residues. The DNA for the CDR3 is TGCGCCAGCAGCCCCGGGCGGGGGGGCCGTGAGACCCAGTACTTC. It translates to CASSPGRGGRETQYF.

This chain uses TRBV2 with TRBJ2-3; TRBD2 matches 10 bases. The germline CDR1 and CDR2 sequences are SNHLY and FYNNEI. The CDR3 spans 15 residues. V dropped 7 bases and J dropped 3; count of bases not matched to a gene: 7. DNA of the CDR3: TGTGCCAGCACCTTACTAGCGGGACTGACAGATACGCAGTATTTT. Translation gives CASTLLAGLTDTQYF.

V usage is TRBV7-3 and J usage is TRBJ2-3; 15 bases match TRBD2. CDR3 length equals 17 residues. Germline trimming cut 2 bases from V and 5 bases from J; bases unmatched to any gene: 5. CDR1 and CDR2 (germline): SGHTA, FQGTGA. The CDR3 DNA follows: TGTGCCAGCAGCTTATGGACTAGCGGGAGGGTCGTAGATACGCAGTATTTT. Its translation is CASSLWTSGRVVDTQYF. The whole variable domain, filled in from reference TRBV7-3 and TRBJ2-3, reads GAGVSQTPSNKVTEKGKYVELRCDPISGHTALYWYRQSLGQGPEFLIYFQGTGAADDSGLPNDRFFAVRPEGSVSTLKIQRTERGDSAVYLCASSLWTSGRVVDTQYFGPGTRLTVL.